This T cell receptor (beta chain) stems from a study of vaccination effects on CD4 cells after COVID-19. Study-wide background: Vaccination of participants consisted of two doses of either the BNT162b2 or mRNA-1273 vaccine.

Whole-study findings and limits: Clones of infection and vaccine origin contracted markedly late after vaccination.

About this clone itself: Its antigen is not known.

Repertoires were generated with immunoSEQ multiplex PCR, while TCRdb's copy carries only in-frame clones and drops some. The table has 55,000 to 80,000 clones, roughly 80% seen once. The germline CDR1 and CDR2 sequences are SGHTA and FQGTGA. V lost 3 bases, J lost 5 bases, and 6 bases lay in between. This CDR3 has 12 residues. Sequencing was preceded by expansion of antigen-specific CD4+ T cells with viral peptide pools in the ViraFEST assay. Isolation of CD4+ T cells took place after ten to eleven days of culture. Negative nucleocapsid antibody tests before and after vaccination confirmed no previous SARS-CoV-2 infection. For each well, 1.5 million to 2 million PBMC were cultured with 10 IU/ml IL-2 and 8.5 to 10 ug/ml peptides. The authors exchanged half the medium for IL-2 medium on days 3 and 7.

This specimen consisted of CD4+ T cells from PBMCs cultured with SARS-CoV-2 spike peptides, obtained before COVID-19 vaccination. The receptor was isolated from a human donor who received a COVID-19 vaccine. The V and J genes are TRBV7-3 and TRBJ2-3; D not resolved. The CDR3 bases are TGTGCCAGCAGCTTTTCTGGAGATACGCAGTATTTT. This sequence encodes CASSFSGDTQYF.